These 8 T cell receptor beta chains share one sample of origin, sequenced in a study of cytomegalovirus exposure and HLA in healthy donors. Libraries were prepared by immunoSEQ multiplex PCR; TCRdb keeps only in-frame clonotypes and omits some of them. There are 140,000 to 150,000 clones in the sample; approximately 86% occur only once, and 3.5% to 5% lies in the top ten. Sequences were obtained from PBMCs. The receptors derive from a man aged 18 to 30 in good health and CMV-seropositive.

The CDR3 nucleotides are TGTGCCAGCAGTTACGGGGGGTCTGGAAACACCATATATTTT. Translating gives CASSYGGSGNTIYF. The V gene is TRBV6-5, the J gene TRBJ1-3, with D possibly TRBD1 on 5 matching bases. Germline V gene data show CDR1 as MNHEY and CDR2 as SVGAGI. V was cut by 2 bases and J by 1 base, with 6 bases left in between. This CDR3 region has 14 residues.

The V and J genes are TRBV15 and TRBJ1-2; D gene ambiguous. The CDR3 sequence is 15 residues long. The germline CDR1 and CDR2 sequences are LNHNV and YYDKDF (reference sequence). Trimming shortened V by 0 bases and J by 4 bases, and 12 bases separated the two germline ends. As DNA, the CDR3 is TGTGCCACCAGCAGAGATCTCGCAGTCTTCTATGGCTACACCTTC. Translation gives CATSRDLAVFYGYTF.

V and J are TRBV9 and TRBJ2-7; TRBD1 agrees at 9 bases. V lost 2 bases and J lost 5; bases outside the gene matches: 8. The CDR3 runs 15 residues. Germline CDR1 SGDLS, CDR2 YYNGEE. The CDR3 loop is CASSVSRDRDHEQYF. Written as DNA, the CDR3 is TGTGCCAGCAGCGTTTCCCGGGACAGGGACCACGAGCAGTACTTC.

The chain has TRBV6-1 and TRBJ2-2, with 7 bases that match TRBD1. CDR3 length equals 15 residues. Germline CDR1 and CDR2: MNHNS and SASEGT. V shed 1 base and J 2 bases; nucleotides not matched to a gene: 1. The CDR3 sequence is CASSEGTGNTGELFF. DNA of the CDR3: TGTGCCAGCAGTGAAGGGACAGGTAACACCGGGGAGCTGTTTTTT.

CDR3 bases: TGTGCCAGCATGGGCCCCTACGAGCAGTACTTC. It specifies CASMGPYEQYF. The chain uses TRBV6-1 and TRBJ2-7; D remains ambiguous. V was pared by 7 bases and J by 2 bases, with 6 bases between. Germline assignment: CDR1 MNHNS and CDR2 SASEGT. The CDR3 is 11 amino acids.

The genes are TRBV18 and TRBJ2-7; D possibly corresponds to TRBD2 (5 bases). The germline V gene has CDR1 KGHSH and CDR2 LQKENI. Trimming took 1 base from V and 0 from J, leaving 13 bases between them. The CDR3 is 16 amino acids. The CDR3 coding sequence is TGTGCCAGCTCACCACGGGCCGGGAAGAGCTCCTACGAGCAGTACTTC. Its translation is CASSPRAGKSSYEQYF.

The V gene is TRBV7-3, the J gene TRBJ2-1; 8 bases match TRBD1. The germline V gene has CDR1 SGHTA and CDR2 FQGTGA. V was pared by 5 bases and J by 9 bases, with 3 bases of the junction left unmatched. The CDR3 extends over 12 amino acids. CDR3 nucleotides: TGTGCCAGCAGCGGACAGGGTGGTGAGCAGTTCTTC. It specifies CASSGQGGEQFF. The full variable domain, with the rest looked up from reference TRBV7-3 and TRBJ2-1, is GAGVSQTPSNKVTEKGKYVELRCDPISGHTALYWYRQSLGQGPEFLIYFQGTGAADDSGLPNDRFFAVRPEGSVSTLKIQRTERGDSAVYLCASSGQGGEQFFGPGTRLTVL.

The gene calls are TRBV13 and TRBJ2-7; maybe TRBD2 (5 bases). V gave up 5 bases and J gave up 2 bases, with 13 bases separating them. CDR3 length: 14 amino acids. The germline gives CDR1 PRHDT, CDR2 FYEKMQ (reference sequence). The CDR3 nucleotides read TGTGCCAGCAGCAGCCGGGATATGCCCTACGAGCAGTACTTC. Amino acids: CASSSRDMPYEQYF. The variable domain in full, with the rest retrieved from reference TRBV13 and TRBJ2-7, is AAGVIQSPRHLIKEKRETATLKCYPIPRHDTVYWYQQGPGQDPQFLISFYEKMQSDKGSIPDRFSAQQFSDYHSELNMSSLELGDSALYFCASSSRDMPYEQYFGPGTRLTVT.